A single sample is the source of the 15 T cell receptor beta chains below, sequenced in a study of shared clonotypes between healthy human individuals. The table came from immunoSEQ multiplex PCR; TCRdb's copy has only in-frame clones and leaves some out. The profile covers about 2.3 million clones, with more than 85% appearing a single time and 0.39% taken by the ten largest. The sequenced sample was naive CD4+ T cells from PBMCs. Subset reported: CD45RA+ positively selected. Source of these receptors: a man between 18 and 29 years old in good health. Some clones in this sample may be carry-over from other donors' samples.

The chain is built from TRBV10-3 and TRBJ2-1; 7 bases fit TRBD1. V was clipped by 8 bases and J by 9 bases; unmatched bases: 10. The CDR3 runs to 13 residues. Germline V lookup: CDR1 ENHRY, CDR2 SYGVKD. The CDR3 nucleotides read TGTGCCATCGGCTTTGGGACAGAGACTGAGCAGTTCTTC. Its protein is CAIGFGTETEQFF.

This clone was seen a few times. V gene TRBV28 combines with J gene TRBJ2-7; 7 nucleotides align to TRBD2. CDR1 and CDR2 (germline): MDHEN, SYDVKM. The ends lost 3 bases at V and 0 bases at J; junction bases unmatched: 8. This CDR3 comprises 16 residues. The CDR3: CASSFYTSAYSYEQYF. CDR3 DNA: TGTGCCAGCAGTTTCTACACTAGCGCCTACTCCTACGAGCAGTACTTC.

This clone was counted once. Other DNA sequences in the sample encode the same CDR3. The CDR3, as DNA: TGTGCCAGCTCCCCCACGCGGGACTCCTACGAGCAGTACTTC. Protein sequence: CASSPTRDSYEQYF. The V gene is TRBV18, the J gene TRBJ2-7; D may be TRBD2 (6 bases). Germline V gene data show CDR1 as KGHSH and CDR2 as LQKENI. The ends were cut back, 6 bases at V and 0 bases at J, with 12 bases in the middle. The length of the CDR3 is 14 residues.

The J gene is TRBJ2-5, the V gene TRBV6-5; a possible D gene is TRBD2 (5 bases). V lost 6 bases and J 5 bases, leaving 16 bases between the germline ends. Germline V gives CDR1 MNHEY, CDR2 SVGAGI. The CDR3 sequence is 14 residues long. The CDR3, as DNA: TGTGCCAGCAGGTCCTTTGGACTGGCGGAGACCCAGTACTTC. Translating gives CASRSFGLAETQYF.

The chain couples TRBV6-5 to TRBJ1-5; 8 nucleotides agree with TRBD1. The CDR3 totals 15 residues. Germline V lookup: CDR1 MNHEY, CDR2 SVGAGI. J was trimmed by 5 bases and V by 6 bases; bases with no gene match: 9. CDR3 in amino acids: CASRAGAGGHQPQHF. The CDR3 DNA reads as TGTGCCAGCAGGGCCGGGGCAGGGGGCCATCAGCCCCAGCATTTT.

J is TRBJ2-5 and V is TRBV9; 7 bases map to TRBD1. J gave up 1 base and V 3 bases, and 9 bases lay outside the gene matches. Germline V gene sequence: CDR1 SGDLS, CDR2 YYNGEE. This CDR3 is built from 16 residues. CDR3 loop: CASSAASNRGQETQYF. The CDR3 region has the DNA TGTGCCAGCAGCGCAGCCTCCAACAGGGGCCAAGAGACCCAGTACTTC.

This clone was detected once. The chain links TRBV6-6 to TRBJ2-5; D is perhaps TRBD1 (5 bases). Germline V lookup: CDR1 MNHNY, CDR2 SVGAGI (reference sequence). Trimming removed 6 bases from V and 0 bases from J, with 11 bases in between. The CDR3 is 14 residues long. As DNA, the CDR3 is TGTGCCAGCAGGGTAGACAGATACCAAGAGACCCAGTACTTC. The encoded protein is CASRVDRYQETQYF.

The chain's CDR3 is CASRGPLKPNTEAFF. The CDR3 coding sequence is TGTGCCAGCAGGGGGCCGTTAAAACCGAACACTGAAGCTTTCTTT. The chain has TRBV28 and TRBJ1-1; a possible D gene is TRBD1 (5 bases). Trimming took 6 bases from V and 1 from J, leaving 15 bases between them. Germline CDR1 reads MDHEN; CDR2 reads SYDVKM. The CDR3 spans 15 residues.

This clone turned up a few times. In the same sample, other DNA sequences code for this CDR3. This chain joins TRBV28 and TRBJ1-2; 7 bases align to TRBD1. CDR1 is MDHEN and CDR2 is SYDVKM in the germline V gene. V shed 6 bases and J 4 bases; nucleotides not matched to a gene: 5. This CDR3 is built from 13 residues. The CDR3 region is CASSSDRVYGYTF. CDR3 in DNA: TGTGCCAGCAGCTCCGACAGGGTCTATGGCTACACCTTC.

A word on this clone: The same CDR3 can be traced to other DNA sequences in this sample. The chain joins TRBV5-1 to TRBJ2-3; TRBD1 might be the D (5 bases). The CDR3 is made up of 14 amino acids. Germline CDR1 reads SGHRS; CDR2 reads YFSETQ. The ends were cut back, 4 bases at V and 1 base at J, with 10 bases in the middle. The CDR3 loop reads CASSLLQGTDTQYF. Here the CDR3 DNA reads TGCGCCAGCAGCCTATTACAGGGCACAGATACGCAGTATTTT.

About this clone itself: Additional DNA sequences in this sample encode the identical CDR3. The CDR3 DNA is TGTGCCAGCAGCTTGGACAGGGTCGACGAGCAGTACTTC. It specifies CASSLDRVDEQYF. J is TRBJ2-7 and V is TRBV5-6, with TRBD1 as a possible D gene (6 bases). The CDR3 is 13 residues long. Trimming took off 0 bases at V and 5 bases at J, with 9 bases between the two ends. Per germline, CDR1 SGHDT and CDR2 YYEEEE.

The chain has TRBV30 and TRBJ2-7, with D perhaps TRBD1 (6 bases). Germline V gene lookup returns CDR1 GTSNPN and CDR2 SVGIG (reference sequence). The CDR3 runs 13 residues. Deletions cut 3 bases from V and 2 bases from J, with 11 bases between. This CDR3 is CAWRGAHAYEQYF. The CDR3 DNA reads TGTGCCTGGAGGGGGGCCCATGCCTACGAGCAGTACTTC.

The V and J genes are TRBV5-1 and TRBJ2-7; the match to TRBD1 covers 10 bases. Germline V gene lookup returns CDR1 SGHRS and CDR2 YFSETQ. This CDR3 spans 14 amino acids. V lost 3 bases, J lost 4 bases, and 4 bases stayed unmatched. CDR3 in DNA: TGCGCCAGCAGCTCGACAGGGGGCAGGTACGAGCAGTACTTC. This codes for CASSSTGGRYEQYF.

J is TRBJ2-5 and V is TRBV19, with D maybe TRBD1 (8 bases). This CDR3 has 14 amino acids. CDR1 LNHDA and CDR2 SQIVND come from the germline V gene (reference sequence). Trimming took off 5 bases at V and 4 bases at J, with 14 bases between the two ends. The CDR3 spells CASSPGGGRETQYF. CDR3 bases: TGTGCCAGTAGTCCAGGGGGCGGGAGAGAGACCCAGTACTTC. Drawing the rest from reference TRBV19 and TRBJ2-5, the complete variable domain is DGGITQSPKYLFRKEGQNVTLSCEQNLNHDAMYWYRQDPGQGLRLIYYSQIVNDFQKGDIAEGYSVSREKKESFPLTVTSAQKNPTAFYLCASSPGGGRETQYFGPGTRLLVL.

The chain uses TRBV6-5 and TRBJ1-2, with a possible D match to TRBD1 (5 bases). Trimming took 5 bases from V and 0 from J, leaving 10 bases between them. The CDR3 is 14 amino acids. Germline values: CDR1 MNHEY, CDR2 SVGAGI. The CDR3 DNA is TGTGCCAGCAGTCCCAGGGTTTCTAACTATGGCTACACCTTC. This encodes CASSPRVSNYGYTF.